Each of the 15 T cell receptor beta chains below was sequenced from the same sample in a study of blood T cell repertoires in COVID-19. Sequencing was performed with immunoSEQ multiplex PCR; in TCRdb, only in-frame clones are kept and a portion is missing. This table has about 150,000 clones, 65% to 85% appearing once. The sequenced sample was peripheral blood. All receptors come from a woman aged 80 or over with acute or convalescent COVID-19.

Notes on this clone: Compared with germline, one end of the junction differs, possibly owing to a read error. V and J are TRBV7-9 and TRBJ1-2; 11 bases match TRBD1. The germline V gene encodes CDR1 SEHNR and CDR2 FQNEAQ (reference sequence). The CDR3 has 13 amino acids. The CDR3 DNA reads as TGTGCCAGCAGCTTAGCGGGACAGGGGGTCGCAATTTTC. This gives the protein CASSLAGQGVAIF.

CDR3 in DNA: TGCAGTGCTAGTAAGAGTAGTGGGACAGGGTTCTACGAGCAGTACTTC. This gives the protein CSASKSSGTGFYEQYF. This chain links TRBV20-1 with TRBJ2-7; 9 bases are a match to TRBD1. Looked up from germline, CDR1 is DFQATT and CDR2 is SNEGSKA (reference sequence). J lost 3 bases, V lost 3 bases, and 12 bases had no gene match. This CDR3 spans 16 amino acids.

The J gene is TRBJ2-7, the V gene TRBV7-9; perhaps TRBD2 as D (6 bases). The germline CDR1 and CDR2 sequences are SEHNR and FQNEAQ (reference sequence). V was clipped by 7 bases and J by 6 bases, with 19 bases between them. There are 14 residues in the CDR3. The CDR3, as DNA: TGTGCCAGCATTCCTGGGGTCGCCGGGAGCGAGCAGTACTTC. Amino acid sequence: CASIPGVAGSEQYF.

The chain carries TRBV7-2 and TRBJ2-7, with 7 positions matching TRBD1. From germline, CDR1 is SGHTA and CDR2 FQGNSA. Trimming took 4 bases from V and 3 from J; bases not matched to a gene: 6. The CDR3 is 14 residues long. The CDR3 coding sequence is TGTGCCAGCAGCTACGGGGACAGATACTACGAGCAGTACTTC. Its protein is CASSYGDRYYEQYF.

The chain has TRBV5-6 and TRBJ1-6; 10 bases map to TRBD1. Germline lookup yields CDR1 SGHDT and CDR2 YYEEEE. This CDR3 is built from 15 residues. The junction had 7 bases not matched to a gene; V was cut back by 3 bases and J by 10 bases. For the CDR3, the DNA is TGTGCCAGCAGCTCCCGGGACAGGGGATTGTCACCCCTCCACTTT. It encodes CASSSRDRGLSPLHF.

The chain joins TRBV11-3 to TRBJ2-3, with TRBD2 identical over 11 bases. V was pared by 8 bases and J by 8 bases, with 3 bases of the junction left unmatched. CDR3 length equals 12 residues. Germline CDR1 and CDR2: SGHNT and YENEEA. CDR3 residues: CASGTSGGTQYF. The CDR3 DNA sequence: TGTGCCAGCGGAACTAGCGGGGGTACGCAGTATTTT. Variable domain in full (rest from reference TRBV11-3 and TRBJ2-3): EAGVVQSPRYKIIEKKQPVAFWCNPISGHNTLYWYLQNLGQGPELLIRYENEEAVDDSQLPKDRFSAERLKGVDSTLKIQPAELGDSAVYLCASGTSGGTQYFGPGTRLTVL.

The rearrangement joins TRBV27 to TRBJ1-5, with 11 bases lining up with TRBD1. CDR3 length equals 15 residues. V dropped 1 base and J dropped 6; count of bases not matched to a gene: 2. The germline gives CDR1 MNHEY, CDR2 SMNVEV (reference sequence). This CDR3 is CASSLFGTGGQPQHF. The DNA for the CDR3 is TGTGCCAGCAGTTTATTCGGGACAGGGGGTCAGCCCCAGCATTTT.

The V and J genes are TRBV6-5 and TRBJ1-1, with unresolved D. Trimming took off 0 bases at V and 5 bases at J, with 10 bases between the two ends. This CDR3 has 14 residues. The germline V gene has CDR1 MNHEY and CDR2 SVGAGI. CDR3: CASSYSITETEAFF. CDR3 coding DNA: TGTGCCAGCAGTTACTCGATAACAGAAACTGAAGCTTTCTTT.

This clone was found a few times. The chain joins TRBV18 to TRBJ2-1; maybe TRBD1 (5 bases). Germline V gene lookup returns CDR1 KGHSH and CDR2 LQKENI. The CDR3 is 15 residues long. Trimming removed 3 bases at V and 6 bases at J, with 15 bases between. CDR3 amino acids: CASSPRSQGGNEQFF. CDR3 DNA: TGTGCCAGCTCACCCCGAAGTCAGGGTGGCAATGAGCAGTTCTTC.

This rearrangement joins TRBV4-2 to TRBJ1-1, with a weak D call TRBD1 (5 bases). This CDR3 is 17 amino acids long. Germline values: CDR1 LGHNA, CDR2 YNFKEQ. Between the trimmed V and J ends, which lost 1 base and 1 base, there was a span of 16 bases. The DNA of the CDR3 is TGTGCCAGCAGCCAAGCTTGGGGGGGTTTCACGAACACTGAAGCTTTCTTT. This sequence encodes CASSQAWGGFTNTEAFF.

The chain couples TRBV6-1 to TRBJ1-1; D might be TRBD1 (5 bases). The CDR3 has 15 residues. Germline CDR1 MNHNS, CDR2 SASEGT. V gave up 1 base and J gave up 4 bases, with 13 bases separating them. CDR3 region: CASSEGGGLGTEAFF. DNA of the CDR3: TGTGCCAGCAGTGAAGGCGGGGGATTAGGCACTGAAGCTTTCTTT.

This sequence joins TRBV21-1 and TRBJ2-3; TRBD2 is the table's D call, not checked against the DNA. TRBV21-1 is shown as a pseudogene. This CDR3 region has 15 residues. The DNA for the CDR3 is TGTGCCAGCAGCAAAGTACAAGCGGTGGGAGATACGCAGTATTTT. Translation gives CASSKVQAVGDTQYF.

The V gene is TRBV2, the J gene TRBJ2-7; the D call may be TRBD1 or TRBD2 (5 bases each). CDR1 is SNHLY, CDR2 FYNNEI, per germline. Trimming stripped 5 bases from V and 7 bases from J, with 9 bases between. The CDR3 spans 11 residues. CDR3 sequence reads: CASSQEGEQYF. The CDR3 DNA sequence: TGTGCCAGCAGTCAAGAGGGGGAGCAGTACTTC.

This chain uses TRBV6-5 with TRBJ1-2; 7 bases line up with TRBD1. V shed 5 bases, J shed 13 bases, and the junction held 13 bases outside the gene matches. The germline CDR1 and CDR2 sequences are MNHEY and SVGAGI. The CDR3 is made up of 13 amino acids. CDR3 protein: CASSITGTAQATF. In DNA form, the CDR3 reads TGTGCCAGCAGTATTACCGGGACAGCGCAGGCCACCTTC.

This chain links TRBV7-9 with TRBJ1-1; no clear D. CDR3 length equals 13 residues. In germline, CDR1 is SEHNR, CDR2 FQNEAQ (reference sequence). V was shortened by 0 bases and J by 4 bases, with 6 bases between the two germline ends. CDR3 in amino acids: CASSLAAVTEAFF. The CDR3 coding sequence is TGTGCCAGCAGCTTAGCGGCTGTCACTGAAGCTTTCTTT.